This passage covers 32 T cell receptor beta chains from one sample sequenced in a study of regulatory T cells in long-lasting Graves disease. The TCR beta library used iRepertoire HTBI primers with Arm-PCR amplification of CDR3. TCRdb analysed the multiplex PCR reads with MiXCR anew, one entry per CDR3 protein. The data show roughly 320,000 distinct CDR3 sequences, 15% to 20% seen once. Time point given: newly diagnosed GD, antithyroid drugs for less than 3 months. Making the TCR library involved RNA that had been extracted from PBMCs. The same data also went into a second study, on T cells in Graves' hyperthyroidism and ophthalmopathy.

Specimen: peripheral blood mononuclear cells (PBMCs), collected at new diagnosis, from a patient treated with antithyroid drugs. The receptor set was obtained from a middle-aged man with Graves disease.

V and J are TRBV7-9 and TRBJ2-7; D gene unclear. Deletions cut 2 bases from V and 2 bases from J, with 10 bases between. CDR1 SEHNR and CDR2 FQNEAQ come from the germline V gene (reference sequence). The CDR3 has 14 residues. The CDR3, as DNA: TGTGCCAGCAGCTTATCGGGTCCTACCTACGAGCAGTACTTC. It translates to CASSLSGPTYEQYF.

This clonotype has at least ten counts. V and J are TRBV12-3 or TRBV12-4 and TRBJ2-6; tentatively, D is TRBD2 (5 bases). The CDR3 is made up of 15 amino acids. The V gene lost 3 bases and the J gene lost 0 bases, with 6 bases spanning the gap. CDR3: CASSFRGSGANVLTF. The CDR3 coding sequence is TGTGCCAGCAGTTTTCGGGGCTCTGGGGCCAACGTCCTGACTTTC.

The V gene is TRBV5-1, the J gene TRBJ2-1; D is possibly TRBD1 (7 bases). Germline CDR1 SGHRS, CDR2 YFSETQ. The CDR3 has 16 residues. V was pared by 0 bases and J by 10 bases, with 20 bases between. CDR3 region: CASSLVSTEGAAEQFF. The CDR3 region has the DNA TGCGCCAGCAGCTTGGTGTCGACGGAGGGGGCGGCCGAGCAGTTCTTC.

Note on this clonotype: Given a much more abundant clone one base away, this may be a read error. V usage is TRBV6-1 and J usage is TRBJ2-3, with 7 bases matching TRBD2. This CDR3 spans 16 amino acids. The V gene's germline CDR1 is MNHNS and CDR2 SASEGT. The CDR3 DNA reads TGCGCCAGCAGTGAGTTTCGCGGGGGAAAGGCAGATACGCAGTATTTT. This sequence encodes CASSEFRGGKADTQYF.

This clonotype was counted at least ten times. This sequence joins TRBV10-2 and TRBJ1-2, with 8 bases identical to TRBD1. Trimming removed 3 bases from V and 6 bases from J; junction bases left unmatched: 15. The CDR3 sequence is 17 residues long. Germline-derived CDR1 and CDR2 are WSHSY and SAAADI. CDR3 in DNA: TGCGCCAGCAGTGACCCAACTAGACAGGGGCCACGGGATGGCTACACCTTC. It codes for CASSDPTRQGPRDGYTF.

This clonotype was recorded many times. The gene calls are TRBV10-3 and TRBJ2-2, with TRBD2 as a possible D gene (7 bases). There are 17 residues in the CDR3. Trimming cost V 4 bases and J 4 bases, with 19 bases left between them. Germline loops: CDR1 ENHRY, CDR2 SYGVKD. The CDR3 coding sequence is TGTGCCATCAGTGCGGGGACGGGGGGCCCGAGCACCGGGGAGCTGTTTTTT. Translated, it gives CAISAGTGGPSTGELFF.

This clonotype has a single count. For the CDR3, the DNA is TGTGCCAGCAGCGACTCGACTAGCGGGGGGGCCCGTTCCTACGAGCAGTACTTC. It translates to CASSDSTSGGARSYEQYF. The V and J genes are TRBV2 and TRBJ2-7, with 14 bases fitting TRBD2. Trimming removed 6 bases from V and 1 base from J; junction bases left unmatched: 11. Germline V gene sequence: CDR1 SNHLY, CDR2 FYNNEI. CDR3 size: 18 residues.

This clonotype was seen at least ten times. The chain joins TRBV20-1 to TRBJ2-7, with TRBD1 matching 9 bases. The CDR3 loop spans 14 amino acids. The V gene end was trimmed by 2 bases and the J gene end by 2 bases; junction bases not matched to a gene: 4. Germline CDR1 is DFQATT and CDR2 is SNEGSKA (reference sequence). The CDR3 nucleotides are TGCAGTGCTAGACGGGACAGGGTCCCCTACGAGCAGTACTTC. This translates into CSARRDRVPYEQYF.

This clonotype has a handful of counts. This chain uses TRBV5-1 with TRBJ2-2, with D unclear. This CDR3 region has 13 residues. V dropped 4 bases and J dropped 2 bases, with 6 bases sitting between them. The germline CDR1 and CDR2 sequences are SGHRS and YFSETQ. The CDR3 protein is CASSLYNTGELFF. CDR3 sequence (DNA): TGCGCCAGCAGCCTTTACAACACCGGGGAGCTGTTTTTT. The complete variable domain, with remaining parts taken from reference TRBV5-1 and TRBJ2-2, reads KAGVTQTPRYLIKTRGQQVTLSCSPISGHRSVSWYQQTPGQGLQFLFEYFSETQRNKGNFPGRFSGRQFSNSRSEMNVSTLELGDSALYLCASSLYNTGELFFGEGSRLTVL.

This clonotype was counted a single time. A much larger clone differs from this one at a single base, so this may be a read error. The chain links TRBV18 to TRBJ1-5; D is ambiguous. The CDR3 has 13 residues. Germline lookup yields CDR1 KGHSH and CDR2 LQKENI. CDR3 sequence: CASSPAGNPPQHF. The DNA of the CDR3 is TGTGCCAGCTCACCAGCGGGGAATCCGCCCCAGCATTTT.

This chain links TRBV5-1 with TRBJ1-3; 8 bases are shared with TRBD1. V trimming: 0 bases; J trimming: 2 bases; junction bases outside the gene matches: 4. The germline gives CDR1 SGHRS, CDR2 YFSETQ. This CDR3 region has 16 residues. As DNA, the CDR3 is TGCGCCAGCAGCTTGGCCGGGACAGGCCCTGGAAACACCATATATTTT. This translates into CASSLAGTGPGNTIYF.

This clonotype was seen at least ten times. The chain combines TRBV5-1 with TRBJ2-7; 9 bases match TRBD1. The CDR3 has 15 amino acids. The junction had 9 bases not matched to a gene; V was cut back by 5 bases and J by 3 bases. Germline CDR1 SGHRS, CDR2 YFSETQ. CDR3 residues: CASRTGGSINYEQYF. The CDR3 DNA sequence: TGCGCCAGCAGGACAGGGGGAAGTATAAACTACGAGCAGTACTTC. Together with reference TRBV5-1 and TRBJ2-7, the CDR3 gives the full variable domain: KAGVTQTPRYLIKTRGQQVTLSCSPISGHRSVSWYQQTPGQGLQFLFEYFSETQRNKGNFPGRFSGRQFSNSRSEMNVSTLELGDSALYLCASRTGGSINYEQYFGPGTRLTVT.

This clonotype was picked up many times. At one of its ends the junction is not consistent with the germline gene, which may arise from a read error. V usage is TRBV7-2 and J usage is TRBJ2-5, with TRBD1 matching over 11 bases. The CDR3 sequence is 16 residues long. CDR1 is SGHTA and CDR2 is FQGNSA in the germline V gene. In nucleotides, the CDR3 is TGTGCCAGCAGCCTAGCCCGGACAGGGGGCCAACAGACCCAGTACTTC. It yields the protein CASSLARTGGQQTQYF.

The chain employs TRBV7-9 and TRBJ2-3; TRBD2 is a possible D gene (5 bases). This CDR3 contains 17 residues. Germline V gene lookup returns CDR1 SEHNR and CDR2 FQNEAQ (reference sequence). V dropped 4 bases and J dropped 1 base, with 18 bases sitting between them. As DNA, the CDR3 is TGTGCCAGCAGCTCCACAACTAGGACCGGCGGCACAGATACGCAGTATTTT. This translates into CASSSTTRTGGTDTQYF.

This clonotype came up many times. This chain uses TRBV7-3 with TRBJ2-5; D perhaps matches TRBD2 (5 bases). The CDR3 spans 16 residues. The V gene's germline CDR1 is SGHTA and CDR2 FQGTGA. The V and J ends lost 1 base and 5 bases respectively, with 17 bases between them. The CDR3 DNA follows: TGTGCCAGCAGCTTAAGGACTCTTGTGGGCGGGGAGACCCAGTACTTC. Amino acid sequence: CASSLRTLVGGETQYF.

This clonotype has a count of ten or more. The chain recombines TRBV29-1 with TRBJ2-5; D is undetermined. The CDR3 has 13 amino acids. Germline V CDR1 and CDR2: SQVTM, ANQGSEA. V lost 2 bases, J lost 5 bases, and 12 bases lay in between. CDR3 sequence: CSVERVRAETQYF. CDR3 coding DNA: TGCAGCGTTGAACGGGTTAGGGCTGAGACCCAGTACTTC.

This clonotype was seen a few times. The chain joins TRBV12-3 or TRBV12-4 to TRBJ2-7; 8 positions match TRBD2. The CDR3 sequence is 14 residues long. Losses at the gene ends were 0 bases for V and 7 bases for J; bases not matched to a gene: 5. CDR3 residues: CASSLAPGTREQYF. CDR3 DNA: TGTGCCAGCAGTTTAGCCCCCGGGACTAGGGAGCAGTACTTC.

This clonotype has at least ten counts. CDR3 nucleotide sequence: TGTGCCAGCAGTCCGAATTCACCGGGACAGTCCTCCTACAATGAGCAGTTCTTC. This gives the protein CASSPNSPGQSSYNEQFF. J is TRBJ2-1 and V is TRBV28, with 7 bases fitting TRBD1. Trimming cost V 5 bases and J 0 bases; bases outside gene matches: 13. Germline V lookup: CDR1 MDHEN, CDR2 SYDVKM. The CDR3 length is 18 residues. Drawing the rest from reference TRBV28 and TRBJ2-1, the complete variable domain is DVKVTQSSRYLVKRTGEKVFLECVQDMDHENMFWYRQDPGLGLRLIYFSYDVKMKEKGDIPEGYSVSREKKERFSLILESASTNQTSMYLCASSPNSPGQSSYNEQFFGPGTRLTVL.

The V gene is TRBV28, the J gene TRBJ1-5, with a tentative D call TRBD1 (5 bases). CDR3 length equals 13 residues. From germline, CDR1 is MDHEN and CDR2 SYDVKM. With 3 bases removed from V and 7 bases from J, the gap between germline ends came to 10 bases. CDR3 bases: TGTGCCAGCAGTTTTCAGGGACGACAGCCCCAGCATTTT. Its protein product is CASSFQGRQPQHF.

This clonotype was seen at least ten times. The gene calls are TRBV11-2 and TRBJ2-5; 8 bases fit TRBD1. The junction had 5 bases not matched to a gene; V was cut back by 4 bases and J by 7 bases. The germline CDR1 and CDR2 sequences are SGHAT and FQNNGV. The CDR3 is made up of 13 amino acids. The CDR3 DNA reads TGTGCCAGCAGCTCCGGACAGGGTGGGACCCAGTACTTC. The encoded protein is CASSSGQGGTQYF.

At least ten counts were recorded for this clonotype. The V call is TRBV11-3, the J call TRBJ1-2, with D unresolved. Germline CDR1 is SGHNT and CDR2 is YENEEA. The length of the CDR3 is 12 residues. V lost 2 bases and J 7 bases, leaving 8 bases between the germline ends. This chain's CDR3 is CASSLWSGGYTF. CDR3 in DNA: TGTGCCAGCAGCTTATGGAGCGGTGGCTACACCTTC.

This clonotype was counted between two and nine times. The chain carries TRBV20-1 and TRBJ2-7; 7 nucleotides agree with TRBD2. Germline V gene lookup returns CDR1 DFQATT and CDR2 SNEGSKA (reference sequence). V gave up 1 base and J gave up 0 bases; unmatched junction bases: 3. This CDR3 comprises 14 residues. This chain's CDR3 is CSARGGGFSYEQYF. The CDR3 coding sequence is TGCAGTGCTAGAGGCGGGGGTTTCTCCTACGAGCAGTACTTC.

The gene calls are TRBV2 and TRBJ1-6; D not resolved. Germline V gene data show CDR1 as SNHLY and CDR2 as FYNNEI. This CDR3 contains 14 residues. Trimming removed 4 bases at V and 9 bases at J, with 13 bases between. The CDR3 coding sequence is TGTGCCAGCAGTGTGGTCCCGTTCGTTTCACCCCTCCACTTT. Encoded protein: CASSVVPFVSPLHF. The whole variable domain, remainder taken from reference TRBV2 and TRBJ1-6, is EPEVTQTPSHQVTQMGQEVILRCVPISNHLYFYWYRQILGQKVEFLVSFYNNEISEKSEIFDDQFSVERPDGSNFTLKIRSTKLEDSAMYFCASSVVPFVSPLHFGNGTRLTVT.

This clonotype was seen more than once but under ten times. The V gene is TRBV30, the J gene TRBJ2-1; 9 positions match TRBD1. Germline loops: CDR1 GTSNPN, CDR2 SVGIG (reference sequence). The V segment lost 5 bases and the J segment 6 bases; nucleotides outside the gene matches: 5. The CDR3 runs 13 residues. The CDR3 nucleotides read TGTGCCTGGGAACAGGGGGCGGCCAATGAGCAGTTCTTC. Encoded protein: CAWEQGAANEQFF.

This clonotype appeared many times. The J gene is TRBJ2-7, the V gene TRBV10-3, with D perhaps matching TRBD2 (5 bases). V lost 3 bases and J lost 2, with 8 bases in between. The CDR3 is 13 residues long. Per germline, CDR1 ENHRY and CDR2 SYGVKD. CDR3 loop: CAISDVGAYEQYF. CDR3 in DNA: TGTGCCATCAGTGATGTCGGGGCCTACGAGCAGTACTTC.

This clonotype has at least ten counts. V and J are TRBV28 and TRBJ2-1; the D gene could be TRBD1 or TRBD2 (5 bases each). The CDR3 is made up of 18 amino acids. Germline V gene data show CDR1 as MDHEN and CDR2 as SYDVKM. V lost 7 bases, J lost 3 bases, and 25 bases lay in between. The CDR3 loop is CASTSFGARTGDYNEQFF. DNA for the CDR3: TGTGCCAGCACCTCATTTGGGGCGCGGACTGGGGACTACAATGAGCAGTTCTTC. Combining the CDR3 with reference TRBV28 and TRBJ2-1 gives the whole variable domain DVKVTQSSRYLVKRTGEKVFLECVQDMDHENMFWYRQDPGLGLRLIYFSYDVKMKEKGDIPEGYSVSREKKERFSLILESASTNQTSMYLCASTSFGARTGDYNEQFFGPGTRLTVL.

This chain uses TRBV6-2 or TRBV6-3 with TRBJ2-2, with 10 bases aligning to TRBD2. Losses at the gene ends were 11 bases for V and 7 bases for J; bases not matched to a gene: 16. The germline CDR1 and CDR2 sequences are MNHEY and SVGEGT. This CDR3 is built from 16 residues. CDR3 coding DNA: TGTGCCGGCGCCAGCAGAGCGGGGGGGATTAACGGGGAGCTGTTTTTT. Its protein is CAGASRAGGINGELFF.

This clonotype appeared many times. The chain couples TRBV12-3 or TRBV12-4 to TRBJ1-5, with 7 bases lining up with TRBD1. Trimming removed 6 bases from V and 11 bases from J; junction bases left unmatched: 13. This CDR3 has 14 residues. CDR3 in DNA: TGTGCCAGCAGCTCGGGACAGATTATCAGGGCCCAGCATTTT. It specifies CASSSGQIIRAQHF.

In regard to this clonotype: Being one base from a much bigger clone, this may be a read error. V usage is TRBV15 and J usage is TRBJ2-5; D perhaps matches TRBD2 (6 bases). Trimming shortened V by 10 bases and J by 1 base, and 16 bases separated the two germline ends. CDR3 size: 14 residues. The germline CDR1 and CDR2 sequences are LNHNV and YYDKDF (reference sequence). The CDR3 is CAIGTWGVQETQYF. The CDR3 DNA follows: TGTGCCATCGGGACCTGGGGGGTCCAAGAGACCCAGTACTTC.

About this clonotype itself: It is likely a read error: a sequence one base away is far more abundant. This chain connects TRBV11-3 to TRBJ2-3, with D possibly being TRBD1 (7 bases). V was pared by 5 bases and J by 0 bases, with 9 bases between. The CDR3 is 14 amino acids. The germline gives CDR1 SGHNT, CDR2 YENEEA. The CDR3 region has the DNA TGTGCCAGCAGCGCGGGACAGAGCACAGATACGCAGTATTTT. It yields the protein CASSAGQSTDTQYF.

This clonotype was seen at least ten times. The CDR3 region has the DNA TGTGCCAGCAGCGTGAGACGGAGGAACACTGAAGCTTTCTTT. Protein sequence: CASSVRRRNTEAFF. This rearrangement joins TRBV13 to TRBJ1-1; no definite D call. This CDR3 is built from 14 residues. In germline, CDR1 is PRHDT, CDR2 FYEKMQ (reference sequence). V shed 5 bases and J shed 1 base, with 11 bases lying between them.

This clonotype was detected a few times. This chain joins TRBV6-9 and TRBJ2-2; D call uncertain. Trimming stripped 3 bases from V and 2 bases from J, with 13 bases between. Per the germline V gene, CDR1 is MNHGY and CDR2 is SVAAGI. The CDR3 totals 16 residues. The CDR3 spells CASSYLARYNTGELFF. CDR3 in DNA: TGTGCCAGCAGTTACTTGGCCAGATACAACACCGGGGAGCTGTTTTTT.